Listed below are T cell receptor beta chains from one sample, sequenced in a study of shared clonotypes between healthy human individuals. The assay was immunoSEQ multiplex PCR, and TCRdb's table has in-frame clones only and misses some. This table has fewer than 1.6 million clones, about 98.5% appearing once. The sequenced material came from naive CD4+ T cells sorted from blood. The receptor source for this set is a man aged 25-45 years in good health. CDR3s include the opening cysteine and the closing phenylalanine or tryptophan. Each record gives: J gene, V gene, D gene, clone size, CDR3 protein, CDR3 DNA. A D gene is named only where the DNA matches it firmly. Clone size is given for some rows only: seen once, a few or many times, or a class if the clone is expanded.

>TRBJ1-5|TRBV21-1|-|-
CASSKEGRSLDQPQHF
TGTGCCAGCAGCAAAGAAGGTAGGAGCTTAGATCAGCCCCAGCATTTT
>TRBJ2-6|TRBV4-1|-|-
CASSQDLTYYTGANVLTF
TGCGCCAGCAGCCAAGATCTTACGTATTACACTGGGGCCAACGTCCTGACTTTC
>TRBJ1-5|TRBV19|-|-
CASRGASNQPQHF
TGTGCCAGTAGGGGGGCTAGCAATCAGCCCCAGCATTTT
>TRBJ2-3|TRBV5-1|TRBD2|-
CASSWGTIESADTQYF
TGCGCCAGCAGCTGGGGGACTATAGAGTCGGCAGATACGCAGTATTTT
>TRBJ1-1|TRBV6-1|-|-
CASSDRGWGSQAFF
TGTGCCAGCAGTGATAGGGGGTGGGGGTCCCAAGCTTTCTTT
>TRBJ2-7|TRBV11-1|TRBD2|-
CASSVFTGGTYEQYF
TGTGCCAGCAGCGTTTTTACGGGAGGGACCTACGAGCAGTACTTC
>TRBJ2-1|TRBV7-9|TRBD2|-
CASSSGSGSPYNEQFF
TGTGCCAGCAGCTCCGGAAGCGGGAGTCCCTACAATGAGCAGTTCTTC
>TRBJ2-2|TRBV11-2|TRBD2|-
CASSLGLAGGPSTGELFF
TGTGCCAGCAGCTTAGGACTAGCGGGAGGGCCTAGCACCGGGGAGCTGTTTTTT
>TRBJ2-5|TRBV11-2|-|-
CASSLDSAGGETQYF
TGTGCCAGCAGCTTAGATTCGGCTGGGGGAGAGACCCAGTACTTC
>TRBJ2-3|TRBV10-3|-|-
CAIRDSADTQYF
TGTGCCATCCGGGACTCTGCAGATACGCAGTATTTT
>TRBJ2-7|TRBV18|-|once
CASSPLRASDVSSYEQYF
TGTGCCAGCTCACCACTTAGGGCGTCGGATGTAAGCTCCTACGAGCAGTACTTC
>TRBJ2-4|TRBV10-3|-|once
CAIGRDENIQYF
TGTGCCATCGGCAGGGACGAAAACATTCAGTACTTC
>TRBJ2-2|TRBV7-9|-|once
CASSPRRLGTGELFF
TGTGCCAGCAGCCCCCGCAGGCTGGGCACCGGGGAGCTGTTTTTT
>TRBJ1-5|TRBV27|-|-
CASSSAGPSNQPQHF
TGTGCCAGCAGTTCCGCGGGGCCGAGCAATCAGCCCCAGCATTTT
>TRBJ2-7|TRBV29-1|TRBD2|-
CSVAGGPYEQYF
TGCAGCGTTGCGGGGGGACCCTACGAGCAGTACTTC
>TRBJ1-2|TRBV5-1|TRBD1|-
CASSLTGTGYYGYTF
TGCGCCAGCAGCTTGACCGGGACAGGATACTATGGCTACACCTTC
>TRBJ2-5|TRBV5-1|TRBD2|-
CASSLRTSGSGGETQYF
TGCGCCAGCAGCCTCCGGACTAGCGGGAGTGGAGGAGAGACCCAGTACTTC
>TRBJ1-4|TRBV28|-|-
CATTTQGPSNEKLFF
TGTGCCACAACTACCCAGGGGCCTAGTAATGAAAAACTGTTTTTT
>TRBJ1-4|TRBV4-1|TRBD1|-
CASSRQGTTNEKLFF
TGCGCCAGCAGCCGACAGGGGACAACTAATGAAAAACTGTTTTTT
>TRBJ2-1|TRBV9|-|-
CASSVGQGTQSGYNEQFF
TGTGCCAGCAGCGTAGGCCAGGGTACGCAGTCGGGCTACAATGAGCAGTTCTTC